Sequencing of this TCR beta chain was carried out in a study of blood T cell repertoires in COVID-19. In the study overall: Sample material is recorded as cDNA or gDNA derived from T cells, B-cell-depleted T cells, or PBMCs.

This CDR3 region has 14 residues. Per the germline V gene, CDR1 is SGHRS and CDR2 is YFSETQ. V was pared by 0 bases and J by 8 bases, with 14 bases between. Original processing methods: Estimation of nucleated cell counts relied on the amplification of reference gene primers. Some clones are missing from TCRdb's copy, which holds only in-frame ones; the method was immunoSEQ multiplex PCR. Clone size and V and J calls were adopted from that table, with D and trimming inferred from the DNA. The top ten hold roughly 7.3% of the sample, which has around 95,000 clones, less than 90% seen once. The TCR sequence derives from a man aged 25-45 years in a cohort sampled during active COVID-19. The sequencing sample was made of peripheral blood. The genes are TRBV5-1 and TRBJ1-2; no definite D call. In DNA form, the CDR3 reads TGCGCCAGCAGCTTGGATCCGGTCGGGGTCGGCTACACCTTC. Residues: CASSLDPVGVGYTF.